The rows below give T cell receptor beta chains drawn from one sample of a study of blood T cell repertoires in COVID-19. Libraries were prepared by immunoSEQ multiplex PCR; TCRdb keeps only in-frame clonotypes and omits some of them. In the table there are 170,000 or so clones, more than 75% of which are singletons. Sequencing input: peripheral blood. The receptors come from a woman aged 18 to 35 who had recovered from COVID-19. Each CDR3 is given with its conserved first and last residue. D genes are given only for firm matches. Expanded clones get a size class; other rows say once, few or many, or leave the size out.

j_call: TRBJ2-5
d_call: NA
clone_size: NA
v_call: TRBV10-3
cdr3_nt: TGTGCCATCAGTGAAGGGACAATTGATCAAGAGACCCAGTACTTC
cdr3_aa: CAISEGTIDQETQYF

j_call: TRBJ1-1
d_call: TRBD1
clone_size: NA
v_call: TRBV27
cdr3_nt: TGTGCCAGCAGTCGGGGATCCTCAGGGGGAACTGAAGCTTTCTTT
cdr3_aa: CASSRGSSGGTEAFF

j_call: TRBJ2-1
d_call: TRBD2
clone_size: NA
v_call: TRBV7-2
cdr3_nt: TGTGCCAGCAGCTTAGTTGGGACTAGTCACTACAATGAGCAGTTCTTC
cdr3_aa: CASSLVGTSHYNEQFF

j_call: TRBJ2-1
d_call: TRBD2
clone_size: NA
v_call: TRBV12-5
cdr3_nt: TGTGCTAGTGGTCACCGAGCGGGAGCGGCCTACAATGAGCAGTTCTTC
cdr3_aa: CASGHRAGAAYNEQFF

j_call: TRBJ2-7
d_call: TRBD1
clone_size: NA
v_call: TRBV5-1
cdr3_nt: TGCGCCAGCAGCGCCGGGGACAGGGGCCGAAACGAGCAGTACTTC
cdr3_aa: CASSAGDRGRNEQYF

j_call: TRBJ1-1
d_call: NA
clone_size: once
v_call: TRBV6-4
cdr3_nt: TGTGCCAGCAGTGTCTCCGGTGGGGCTGGCACTGAAGCTTTCTTT
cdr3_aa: CASSVSGGAGTEAFF

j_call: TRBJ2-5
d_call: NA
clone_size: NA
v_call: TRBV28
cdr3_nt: TGTGCCAGCACTAGTGAAGAGACCCAGTACTTC
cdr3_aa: CASTSEETQYF

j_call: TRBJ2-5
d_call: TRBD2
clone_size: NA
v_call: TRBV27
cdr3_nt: TGTGCCAGCATGGGACTAGCGGGCCAAGAGACCCAGTACTTC
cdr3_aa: CASMGLAGQETQYF

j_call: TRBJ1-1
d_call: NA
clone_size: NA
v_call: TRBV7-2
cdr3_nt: TGTGCCAGCAGCTTAGGACCCAGAGGGAACACTGAAGCTTTCTTT
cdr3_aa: CASSLGPRGNTEAFF

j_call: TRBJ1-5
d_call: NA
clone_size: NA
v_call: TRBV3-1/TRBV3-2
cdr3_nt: TGTGCCAGCAGCCGCCGGGGTGGAGAAAATCAGCCCCAGCATTTT
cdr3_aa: CASSRRGGENQPQHF

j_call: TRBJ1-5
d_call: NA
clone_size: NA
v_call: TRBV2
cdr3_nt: TGTGCCAGCACAGGGGTCGGACTTCAGCCCCAGCATTTT
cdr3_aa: CASTGVGLQPQHF

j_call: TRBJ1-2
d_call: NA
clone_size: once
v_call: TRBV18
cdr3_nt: TGTGCCAGCTCACCAACAGAGCTTGACTACACCTTC
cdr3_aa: CASSPTELDYTF

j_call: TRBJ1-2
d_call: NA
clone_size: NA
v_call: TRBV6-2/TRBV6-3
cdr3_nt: TGTGCCAGCAGCCTACCGGGATCCTATGGCTACACCTTC
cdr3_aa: CASSLPGSYGYTF

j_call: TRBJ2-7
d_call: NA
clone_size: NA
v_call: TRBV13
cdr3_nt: TGTGCCAGCAGCTTAAGGCGGGACTGGTACGAGCAGTACTTC
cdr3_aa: CASSLRRDWYEQYF

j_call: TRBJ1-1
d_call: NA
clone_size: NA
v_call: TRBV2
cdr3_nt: TGTGCCAGCGAGGCAGTGTTGAACACTGAAGCTTTCTTT
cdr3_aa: CASEAVLNTEAFF

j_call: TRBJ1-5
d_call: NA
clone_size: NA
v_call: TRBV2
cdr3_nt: TGTGCCAGCAGTGGGGAAGGGGCAAGGCAGCCCCAGCATTTT
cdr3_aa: CASSGEGARQPQHF

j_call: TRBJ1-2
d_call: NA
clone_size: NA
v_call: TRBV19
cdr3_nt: TGTGCCAGCTCCAACAGGGCGGAGGGCTACACCTTC
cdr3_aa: CASSNRAEGYTF

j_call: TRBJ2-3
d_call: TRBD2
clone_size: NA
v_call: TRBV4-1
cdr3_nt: TGCGCCAGCAGCCCGTATAGCGGGGGGGCAGTTACGCAGTATTTT
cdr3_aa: CASSPYSGGAVTQYF

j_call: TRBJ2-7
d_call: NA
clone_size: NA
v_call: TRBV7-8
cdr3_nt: TGTGCCAGCAGCTTAACGGGACGGGGACTGGGGGAGCAGTACTTC
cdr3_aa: CASSLTGRGLGEQYF

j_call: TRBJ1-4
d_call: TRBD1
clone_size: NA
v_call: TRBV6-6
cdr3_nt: TGTGCCAGCAGTCCCGACTGGGCAGGGGGCGCGGGAAAACTGTTTTTT
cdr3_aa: CASSPDWAGGAGKLFF

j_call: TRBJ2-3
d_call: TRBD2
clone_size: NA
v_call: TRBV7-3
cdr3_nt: TGTGCCAGCAGCTTAAGCAGCGGGGGGGGCACAGATACGCAGTATTTT
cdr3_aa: CASSLSSGGGTDTQYF

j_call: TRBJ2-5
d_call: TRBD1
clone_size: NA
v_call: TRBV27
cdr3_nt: TGTGCCAGCAGACCGGACAGGGGCAGGGAGACCCAGTACTTC
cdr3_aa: CASRPDRGRETQYF

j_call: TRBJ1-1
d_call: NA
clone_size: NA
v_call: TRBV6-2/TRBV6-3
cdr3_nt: TGTGCCAGCAGTTTGGGAGGGGGCACTGAAGCTTTCTTT
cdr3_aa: CASSLGGGTEAFF

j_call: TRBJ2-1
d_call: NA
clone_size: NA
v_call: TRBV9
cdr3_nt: TGTGCCAGCAGCGTACTAGGGGTCAATGAGCAGTTCTTC
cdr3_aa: CASSVLGVNEQFF

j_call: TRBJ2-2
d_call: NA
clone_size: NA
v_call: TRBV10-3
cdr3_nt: TGTGCCAGCAGGACTGAGCGAGACACCGGGGAGCTGTTTTTT
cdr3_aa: CASRTERDTGELFF

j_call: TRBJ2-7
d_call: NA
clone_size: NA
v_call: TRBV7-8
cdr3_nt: TGTGCCAGCAGTTCCGGGACTTACTACGAGCAGTACTTC
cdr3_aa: CASSSGTYYEQYF

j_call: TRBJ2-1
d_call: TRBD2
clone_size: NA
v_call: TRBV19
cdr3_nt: TGTGCCAGCGGGGAAAGCGGGGGGGCTTTTGAGCAGTTCTTC
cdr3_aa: CASGESGGAFEQFF

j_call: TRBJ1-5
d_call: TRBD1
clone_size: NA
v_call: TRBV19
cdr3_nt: TGTGCCAGTAGAGCGTCGGACAGGGTCGGCAATCAGCCCCAGCATTTT
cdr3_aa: CASRASDRVGNQPQHF

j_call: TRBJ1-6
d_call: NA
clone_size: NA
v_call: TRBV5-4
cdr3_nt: TGTGCCAGTAACCCGTCCGGGATGAATTCACCCCTCCACTTT
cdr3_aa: CASNPSGMNSPLHF

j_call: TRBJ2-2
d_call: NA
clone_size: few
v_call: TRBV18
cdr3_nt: TGTGCCAGCTCACTAATCGGGTACACCGGGGAGCTGTTTTTT
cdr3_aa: CASSLIGYTGELFF

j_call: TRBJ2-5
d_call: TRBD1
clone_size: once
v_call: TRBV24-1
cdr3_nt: TGTGCCACCAGTGATTTGCCAGGGACAGGGATGGAGACCCAGTACTTC
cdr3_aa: CATSDLPGTGMETQYF

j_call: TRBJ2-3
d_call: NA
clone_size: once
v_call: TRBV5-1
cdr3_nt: TGCGCCAGCAGCTTGGCAGGGATAACTAGCACAGATACGCAGTATTTT
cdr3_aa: CASSLAGITSTDTQYF

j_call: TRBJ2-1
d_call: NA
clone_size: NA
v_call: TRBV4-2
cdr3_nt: TGTGCCAGCAGCCAAGGATGGAGCGGATCTGATCATGAGCAGTTCTTC
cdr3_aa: CASSQGWSGSDHEQFF

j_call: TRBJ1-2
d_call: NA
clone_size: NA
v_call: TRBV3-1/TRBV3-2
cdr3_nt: TGTGCCAGCAGCCCAGTGAAGTGTGGCTACACCTTC
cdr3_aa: CASSPVKCGYTF

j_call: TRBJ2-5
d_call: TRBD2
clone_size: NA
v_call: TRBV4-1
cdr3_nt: TGCGCCAGCAGCCAAGGGGTGACTAGCGGACAAGAGACCCAGTACTTC
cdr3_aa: CASSQGVTSGQETQYF